The next 12 T cell receptor beta chains were all read from a single sample in a study of T cell responses to AZD1222 COVID-19 vaccine. Some clones are missing from TCRdb's copy, which holds only in-frame ones; the method was immunoSEQ multiplex PCR. The table has fewer than 200,000 clones, approximately 86% seen once. Sequenced here: peripheral blood, sampled 28 days after the second AZD1222 dose. The source is an adult who received the AZD1222 COVID-19 vaccine.

Points on this clone: Other DNA sequences in the sample encode the same CDR3. V is TRBV7-2 and J is TRBJ1-1; D unclear. Per the germline V gene, CDR1 is SGHTA and CDR2 is FQGNSA. V lost 3 bases and J 1 base, leaving 6 bases between the germline ends. The CDR3 spans 13 residues. The CDR3 sequence: CASSLTENTEAFF. In DNA, the CDR3 is TGTGCCAGCAGCTTGACTGAGAACACTGAAGCTTTCTTT.

Here the CDR3 DNA reads TGTGCCAGCAGCCGACCCGGGGAGGTTGGCTATGGCTACACCTTC. Its protein product is CASSRPGEVGYGYTF. The V gene is TRBV28, the J gene TRBJ1-2; no firm D call. The V gene lost 6 bases and the J gene lost 4 bases, with 18 bases spanning the gap. This CDR3 comprises 15 residues. Germline V gives CDR1 MDHEN, CDR2 SYDVKM.

The V gene is TRBV28, the J gene TRBJ1-2; no definite D call. CDR3 length equals 17 residues. Germline CDR1 and CDR2: MDHEN and SYDVKM. V lost 7 bases and J 0 bases, leaving 21 bases between the germline ends. The CDR3 coding sequence is TGTGCCAGCAAGAGGGATCGGTTAGCTCAAGCTAACTATGGCTACACCTTC. Protein product: CASKRDRLAQANYGYTF.

The V gene is TRBV2, the J gene TRBJ2-3; 10 nucleotides match TRBD2. From germline, CDR1 is SNHLY and CDR2 FYNNEI. V was clipped by 10 bases and J by 3 bases; unmatched bases: 7. The CDR3 contains 14 residues. The CDR3 sequence is CATSLGLATDTQYF. The CDR3 DNA sequence: TGTGCCACCTCCCTGGGACTAGCGACAGATACGCAGTATTTT.

The chain links TRBV3-1 (or the pseudogene TRBV3-2) to TRBJ2-3, with no clear D. CDR3 length: 13 amino acids. V lost 2 bases and J 0 bases, leaving 3 bases between the germline ends. Germline CDR1 reads LGHDT; CDR2 reads YNNKEL (reference sequence). CDR3 amino acids: CASSQWSTDTQYF. The CDR3 DNA follows: TGTGCCAGCAGCCAATGGAGCACAGATACGCAGTATTTT.

The rearrangement joins TRBV7-8 to TRBJ2-5; possible D gene TRBD2, 5 bases. Germline V gene sequence: CDR1 SGHVS, CDR2 FQNEAQ. Trimming removed 3 bases from V and 1 base from J, with 9 bases in between. The CDR3 extends over 14 amino acids. CDR3 residues: CASSFPTSQETQYF. The CDR3 DNA follows: TGTGCCAGCAGCTTTCCCACTAGCCAAGAGACCCAGTACTTC.

This sequence joins TRBV7-8 and TRBJ1-3; the D gene is possibly TRBD1 (6 bases). This CDR3 region has 16 residues. V dropped 4 bases and J dropped 0 bases, with 13 bases sitting between them. Per the germline V gene, CDR1 is SGHVS and CDR2 is FQNEAQ. This chain's CDR3 is CASSSGAGASGNTIYF. CDR3 nucleotides: TGTGCCAGCAGCTCTGGGGCAGGGGCCTCTGGAAACACCATATATTTT.

This clone has a single count. This chain links TRBV2 with TRBJ2-7; D is ambiguous. The germline gives CDR1 SNHLY, CDR2 FYNNEI. The CDR3 consists of 12 residues. Trimming stripped 8 bases from V and 3 bases from J, with 11 bases between. The CDR3 sequence is CASVIGNYEQYF. The CDR3 DNA reads as TGTGCCAGCGTTATCGGAAACTACGAGCAGTACTTC.

V and J are TRBV6-5 and TRBJ1-6, with 8 bases that match TRBD1. The CDR3 covers 14 residues. The ends lost 6 bases at V and 10 bases at J; junction bases unmatched: 8. CDR1 is MNHEY and CDR2 is SVGAGI in the germline V gene. Written as DNA, the CDR3 is TGTGCCAGCAGGTTGACAGGGGCTTACTCACCCCTCCACTTT. This translates into CASRLTGAYSPLHF.

In DNA form, the CDR3 reads TGTGCCAGCAGCTCGGTCCGGGACAGGGGTTATACTGAAGCTTTCTTT. It codes for CASSSVRDRGYTEAFF. The V call is TRBV5-4, the J call TRBJ1-1; 10 positions match TRBD1. Germline V gives CDR1 SGHNT, CDR2 YYREEE (reference sequence). Trimming took 3 bases from V and 5 from J; bases not matched to a gene: 10. CDR3 length: 16 amino acids.

This chain joins TRBV6-2 or TRBV6-3 and TRBJ1-2; D is unclear. Trimming cost V 6 bases and J 4 bases, with 12 bases left between them. Germline CDR1 reads MNHEY; CDR2 reads SVGEGT. The CDR3 runs 13 residues. The chain's CDR3 is CASSPTTSYGYTF. CDR3 sequence (DNA): TGTGCCAGCAGCCCTACCACCAGCTATGGCTACACCTTC.

The rearrangement uses TRBV2 and TRBJ1-1; D may be TRBD1 (6 bases). Germline values: CDR1 SNHLY, CDR2 FYNNEI. Trimming pared 7 bases from V and 2 bases from J, leaving 29 bases between. The CDR3 loop spans 19 amino acids. The CDR3 region is CASIPRRDNFGLVNTEAFF. CDR3 in DNA: TGTGCCAGCATCCCCCGGCGGGACAACTTCGGGCTGGTTAACACTGAAGCTTTCTTT.